This T cell receptor (beta chain) emerged from a study of CD8 T cells in ankylosing spondylitis. Concerning this clonotype itself: Its antigen is as yet unknown.

From the 5' RACE reads, TCRdb called clonotypes with MiXCR, one entry per CDR3 protein. The table includes 80,000 to 90,000 distinct CDR3 sequences, about 27% detected once. Study results and limitations: Clones that were linked to disease were CD8+ and were relatively rare in peripheral blood.

Trimming took 5 bases from V and 5 from J, leaving 18 bases between them. The CDR3 spans 15 residues. The germline CDR1 and CDR2 sequences are MNHEY and SMNVEV (reference sequence). The specimen was blood, either unsorted or a sorted T cell fraction (not recorded which). This TCR derives from a male donor with ankylosing spondylitis or in good health (not recorded which). The rearrangement links TRBV27 to TRBJ1-2; D remains unclear. The CDR3 DNA follows: TGTGCCAGCAGTGCACACACAGACCGTTCATATGGCTACACCTTC. As protein: CASSAHTDRSYGYTF.